The rows below give T cell receptor beta chains drawn from one sample of a study of OX40 agonist ivuxolimab in advanced cancers. Sequencing was performed with immunoSEQ multiplex PCR; in TCRdb, only in-frame clones are kept and a portion is missing. The top ten clones hold about 1.8% of a sample with about 46,000 clones, 82% of them seen once. The sample in question was CD4+ or CD8+ T cells sorted from blood, obtained in a trial of the OX40 agonist ivuxolimab. These receptors were collected from an adult with an advanced solid tumor such as melanoma, head and neck, liver or kidney cancer. CDR3s include the opening cysteine and the closing phenylalanine or tryptophan. D genes are given only for firm matches. Size is stated for part of the rows, as once, few or many counts, or as a class when the clone is expanded.

d_gene: NA; abundance: NA; v_gene: TRBV4-3; j_gene: TRBJ1-1; CDR3aa: CASSQDWQVNTEAFF; CDR3nt: TGCGCCAGCAGCCAAGATTGGCAGGTGAACACTGAAGCTTTCTTT
d_gene: NA; abundance: NA; v_gene: TRBV7-2; j_gene: TRBJ1-5; CDR3aa: CASSFLGRTSNQPQHF; CDR3nt: TGTGCCAGCAGCTTCCTCGGACGGACTAGCAATCAGCCCCAGCATTTT
d_gene: TRBD1; abundance: NA; v_gene: TRBV19; j_gene: TRBJ1-6; CDR3aa: CASSIAGAGGSPLHF; CDR3nt: TGTGCCAGTAGTATAGCCGGGGCAGGGGGTTCACCCCTCCACTTT
d_gene: NA; abundance: NA; v_gene: TRBV6-5; j_gene: TRBJ1-2; CDR3aa: CAIRSAESNYGYTF; CDR3nt: TGTGCCATCAGGTCAGCAGAGTCTAACTATGGCTACACCTTC
d_gene: TRBD1; abundance: NA; v_gene: TRBV10-1; j_gene: TRBJ1-1; CDR3aa: CASSPLGTGGDMNTEAFF; CDR3nt: TGCGCCAGCAGTCCCCTCGGGACAGGGGGCGACATGAACACTGAAGCTTTCTTT
d_gene: NA; abundance: NA; v_gene: TRBV12-5; j_gene: TRBJ2-2; CDR3aa: CASGPGHLTGELFF; CDR3nt: TGTGCTAGTGGTCCGGGACACCTCACCGGGGAGCTGTTTTTT
d_gene: NA; abundance: few; v_gene: TRBV11-2; j_gene: TRBJ2-2; CDR3aa: CASRPTGGWQSLNTGELFF; CDR3nt: TGTGCCAGCAGGCCCACAGGAGGTTGGCAATCCTTGAACACCGGGGAGCTGTTTTTT
d_gene: NA; abundance: NA; v_gene: TRBV30; j_gene: TRBJ1-4; CDR3aa: CAWSVGGVNEKLFF; CDR3nt: TGTGCCTGGAGTGTGGGGGGGGTGAATGAAAAACTGTTTTTT
d_gene: NA; abundance: NA; v_gene: TRBV7-9; j_gene: TRBJ2-3; CDR3aa: CASSPGLIPDTQYF; CDR3nt: TGTGCCAGCAGCCCAGGACTCATTCCAGATACGCAGTATTTT
d_gene: NA; abundance: NA; v_gene: TRBV19; j_gene: TRBJ1-1; CDR3aa: CASSFSRDTEAFF; CDR3nt: TGTGCCAGTAGTTTCAGTCGGGACACTGAAGCTTTCTTT
d_gene: TRBD1; abundance: NA; v_gene: TRBV25-1; j_gene: TRBJ2-5; CDR3aa: CASSDWGQGETQYF; CDR3nt: TGTGCCAGCAGTGATTGGGGACAGGGAGAGACCCAGTACTTC
d_gene: NA; abundance: NA; v_gene: TRBV7-2; j_gene: TRBJ2-5; CDR3aa: CASSPKEGETQYF; CDR3nt: TGTGCCAGCAGCCCCAAGGAGGGGGAGACCCAGTACTTC
d_gene: NA; abundance: NA; v_gene: TRBV6-6; j_gene: TRBJ1-1; CDR3aa: CASSYSLQMNTEAFF; CDR3nt: TGTGCCAGCAGTTACTCCCTCCAGATGAACACTGAAGCTTTCTTT
d_gene: NA; abundance: few; v_gene: TRBV14; j_gene: TRBJ1-6; CDR3aa: CASSQKWANSPLHF; CDR3nt: TGTGCCAGCAGCCAAAAGTGGGCGAATTCACCCCTCCACTTT
d_gene: NA; abundance: NA; v_gene: TRBV28; j_gene: TRBJ1-2; CDR3aa: CASSYFDGYTF; CDR3nt: TGTGCCAGCAGCTACTTCGATGGCTACACCTTC
d_gene: TRBD1; abundance: NA; v_gene: TRBV6-4; j_gene: TRBJ2-5; CDR3aa: CASSGTGTETQYF; CDR3nt: TGTGCCAGCAGTGGGACAGGGACGGAGACCCAGTACTTC
d_gene: NA; abundance: NA; v_gene: TRBV12-5; j_gene: TRBJ2-7; CDR3aa: CASGLRGSYEQYF; CDR3nt: TGTGCTAGTGGTTTACGGGGCTCCTACGAGCAGTACTTC
d_gene: NA; abundance: NA; v_gene: TRBV2; j_gene: TRBJ1-6; CDR3aa: CASSEVEGVYSPLHF; CDR3nt: TGTGCCAGCAGTGAAGTCGAGGGGGTGTACTCACCCCTCCACTTT
d_gene: NA; abundance: NA; v_gene: TRBV28; j_gene: TRBJ2-7; CDR3aa: CASSPAYYEQYF; CDR3nt: TGTGCCAGCAGCCCAGCCTACTACGAGCAGTACTTC
d_gene: NA; abundance: NA; v_gene: TRBV7-9; j_gene: TRBJ2-3; CDR3aa: CASSLGSRNTQYF; CDR3nt: TGTGCCAGCAGCTTAGGATCGCGGAATACGCAGTATTTT
d_gene: NA; abundance: once; v_gene: TRBV10-3; j_gene: TRBJ1-1; CDR3aa: CAISEPGRQAFF; CDR3nt: TGTGCCATCAGTGAGCCGGGGCGCCAAGCTTTCTTT
d_gene: TRBD1; abundance: NA; v_gene: TRBV4-3; j_gene: TRBJ2-3; CDR3aa: CASSQAPRTGITDTQYF; CDR3nt: TGCGCCAGCAGCCAAGCCCCGAGGACAGGGATCACAGATACGCAGTATTTT
d_gene: TRBD1; abundance: NA; v_gene: TRBV15; j_gene: TRBJ2-3; CDR3aa: CATKGALRDTQYF; CDR3nt: TGTGCCACCAAGGGGGCTCTCCGCGATACGCAGTATTTT
d_gene: NA; abundance: NA; v_gene: TRBV18; j_gene: TRBJ2-7; CDR3aa: CASSPISGDFSYEQYF; CDR3nt: TGTGCCAGCTCACCAATTTCTGGGGATTTCTCCTACGAGCAGTACTTC
d_gene: NA; abundance: NA; v_gene: TRBV19; j_gene: TRBJ1-3; CDR3aa: CASSRTVSSGNTIYF; CDR3nt: TGTGCCAGTAGTCGGACTGTTAGCTCTGGAAACACCATATATTTT
d_gene: NA; abundance: once; v_gene: TRBV7-9; j_gene: TRBJ2-5; CDR3aa: CASSSTVETQYF; CDR3nt: TGTGCCAGCAGCTCCACGGTTGAGACCCAGTACTTC
d_gene: NA; abundance: NA; v_gene: TRBV7-9; j_gene: TRBJ1-2; CDR3aa: CASSPTDGYTF; CDR3nt: TGTGCCAGCAGCCCGACGGACGGCTACACCTTC
d_gene: NA; abundance: NA; v_gene: TRBV30; j_gene: TRBJ1-1; CDR3aa: CAWSVRSLGATFF; CDR3nt: TGTGCCTGGAGTGTACGGTCACTGGGGGCGACTTTCTTT
d_gene: NA; abundance: NA; v_gene: TRBV6-4; j_gene: TRBJ1-1; CDR3aa: CASSDSNRNTEAFF; CDR3nt: TGTGCCAGCAGTGACTCGAACCGAAACACTGAAGCTTTCTTT
d_gene: NA; abundance: once; v_gene: TRBV6-5; j_gene: TRBJ2-7; CDR3aa: CASSDLGEQYF; CDR3nt: TGTGCCAGCAGTGATTTGGGGGAGCAGTACTTC
d_gene: NA; abundance: NA; v_gene: TRBV7-8; j_gene: TRBJ2-7; CDR3aa: CASSLAWDSGVGYF; CDR3nt: TGTGCCAGCAGCTTAGCGTGGGACAGCGGGGTTGGGTACTTC
d_gene: NA; abundance: NA; v_gene: TRBV6-5; j_gene: TRBJ2-2; CDR3aa: CATKGHLNTGELFF; CDR3nt: TGTGCCACTAAAGGGCACCTAAACACCGGGGAGCTGTTTTTT
d_gene: NA; abundance: NA; v_gene: TRBV6-1; j_gene: TRBJ2-7; CDR3aa: CASSLGGRVDEQYF; CDR3nt: TGTGCCAGCAGTCTTGGGGGCAGGGTTGACGAGCAGTACTTC
d_gene: NA; abundance: NA; v_gene: TRBV6-5; j_gene: TRBJ2-1; CDR3aa: CASSYLSSSYNEQFF; CDR3nt: TGTGCCAGCAGTTACTTAAGTAGCTCCTACAATGAGCAGTTCTTC
d_gene: NA; abundance: NA; v_gene: TRBV30; j_gene: TRBJ2-6; CDR3aa: CAWSVLWSRPPSGANVLTF; CDR3nt: TGTGCCTGGAGTGTACTATGGTCCCGACCCCCCTCTGGGGCCAACGTCCTGACTTTC
d_gene: NA; abundance: NA; v_gene: TRBV5-3; j_gene: TRBJ2-7; CDR3aa: CARSLLALRPQGEQYF; CDR3nt: TGTGCCAGAAGCTTGTTGGCCTTGCGACCTCAAGGCGAGCAGTACTTC
d_gene: NA; abundance: NA; v_gene: TRBV2; j_gene: TRBJ1-1; CDR3aa: CASSSSGQNTEAFF; CDR3nt: TGTGCCAGCAGTTCGTCGGGACAGAACACTGAAGCTTTCTTT
d_gene: TRBD1; abundance: NA; v_gene: TRBV14; j_gene: TRBJ1-1; CDR3aa: CASSRRTGGNTEAFF; CDR3nt: TGTGCCAGCAGCCGCCGGACAGGGGGCAACACTGAAGCTTTCTTT
d_gene: TRBD2; abundance: NA; v_gene: TRBV7-6; j_gene: TRBJ2-5; CDR3aa: CASSPRGEVAETQYF; CDR3nt: TGTGCCAGCAGCCCCCGGGGGGAGGTGGCGGAGACCCAGTACTTC
d_gene: TRBD1; abundance: NA; v_gene: TRBV16; j_gene: TRBJ1-1; CDR3aa: CASSLRLDRLAAFF; CDR3nt: TGTGCCAGCAGCCTGCGGTTGGACAGGCTCGCGGCTTTCTTT
d_gene: NA; abundance: once; v_gene: TRBV19; j_gene: TRBJ1-3; CDR3aa: CASSIATSGNTIYF; CDR3nt: TGTGCCAGTAGTATTGCGACCTCTGGAAACACCATATATTTT
d_gene: NA; abundance: NA; v_gene: TRBV5-8; j_gene: TRBJ1-2; CDR3aa: CASSLADNYGYTF; CDR3nt: TGTGCCAGCAGCTTGGCGGATAACTATGGCTACACCTTC
d_gene: NA; abundance: NA; v_gene: TRBV7-2; j_gene: TRBJ1-3; CDR3aa: CASSYDKGNTIYF; CDR3nt: TGTGCCAGCAGCTACGACAAAGGAAACACCATATATTTT
d_gene: TRBD1; abundance: NA; v_gene: TRBV18; j_gene: TRBJ2-3; CDR3aa: CASSQGQGVIDTQYF; CDR3nt: TGTGCCAGCTCCCAAGGACAGGGGGTTATAGATACGCAGTATTTT
d_gene: NA; abundance: few; v_gene: TRBV4-1; j_gene: TRBJ1-1; CDR3aa: CASRGHLKNTEAFF; CDR3nt: TGCGCCAGCAGGGGACACCTAAAGAACACTGAAGCTTTCTTT
d_gene: TRBD2; abundance: NA; v_gene: TRBV10-3; j_gene: TRBJ2-3; CDR3aa: CAISELPWGGTDTQYF; CDR3nt: TGTGCCATCAGTGAGTTACCGTGGGGGGGGACAGATACGCAGTATTTT
d_gene: NA; abundance: NA; v_gene: TRBV30; j_gene: TRBJ2-3; CDR3aa: CAWSAFTDTQYF; CDR3nt: TGTGCCTGGAGTGCCTTTACAGATACGCAGTATTTT
d_gene: NA; abundance: once; v_gene: TRBV11-2; j_gene: TRBJ1-1; CDR3aa: CASSFNRDTEAFF; CDR3nt: TGTGCCAGCAGCTTTAACAGAGACACTGAAGCTTTCTTT